The entry that follows covers one TCR beta chain sequence. Its antigen is unidentified. The data were taken from a study of beta chain features in type 1 diabetes. Study-wide findings and caveats: In every one of the four CD4+ subsets, TCRB CDR3s were moderately but significantly shorter in Type 1 diabetes patients. For type 1 diabetes patients, VDJ junctions showed fewer insertions and more deletions. Within the patient group, naive, central memory and Treg TCRB repertoires appeared more similar to each other than within healthy donors. A cDNA-based sequencing approach could over-represent cells with high TCR expression.

Stem cell-like memory, regulatory, central memory and naive CD4+ cells were sorted via CD45RO/CCR7/CD25/CD127/CD95/CD27. The isolated RNA, all of it, was reverse transcribed, so expressed TCRB transcripts were what got sequenced. Measured with immunoSEQ multiplex PCR; TCRdb has only the in-frame clones, and not every one. This repertoire shows roughly 340,000 clones, about 13% found once; its top ten account for 0.015%. Sequenced input: naive CD4+ T cells from blood. This clonotype was obtained from a woman younger than 35 with type 1 diabetes.

This CDR3 reads CASSLGGSNQPQHF. CDR3 nucleotide sequence: TGTGCCAGCAGCTTGGGAGGGAGCAATCAGCCCCAGCATTTT. V gene TRBV5-4 combines with J gene TRBJ1-5; the D is unclear. V lost 0 bases to trimming and J lost 1 base, with 5 bases between them. Germline lookup yields CDR1 SGHNT and CDR2 YYREEE (reference sequence). This CDR3 is built from 14 residues.